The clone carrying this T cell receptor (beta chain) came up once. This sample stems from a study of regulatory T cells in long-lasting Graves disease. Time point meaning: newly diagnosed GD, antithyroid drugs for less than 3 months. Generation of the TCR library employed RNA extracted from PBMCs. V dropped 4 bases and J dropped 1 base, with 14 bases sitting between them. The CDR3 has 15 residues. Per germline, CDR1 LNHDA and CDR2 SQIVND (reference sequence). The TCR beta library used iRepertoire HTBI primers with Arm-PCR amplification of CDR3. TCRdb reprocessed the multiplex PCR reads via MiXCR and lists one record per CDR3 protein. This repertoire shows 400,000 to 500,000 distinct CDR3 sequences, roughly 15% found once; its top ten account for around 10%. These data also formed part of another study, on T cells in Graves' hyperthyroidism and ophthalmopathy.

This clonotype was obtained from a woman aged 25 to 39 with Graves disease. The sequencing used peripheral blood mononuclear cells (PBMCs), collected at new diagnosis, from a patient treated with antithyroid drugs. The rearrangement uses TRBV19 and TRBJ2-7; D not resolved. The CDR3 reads CASSTKMYGSYEQYF. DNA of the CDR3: TGTGCCAGTAGTACGAAGATGTACGGGTCCTACGAGCAGTACTTC.